The clone carrying this T cell receptor (beta chain) is deemed hyperexpanded (1% or more) by its frequency. Its target is not known. The data stem from a study of CD8 T cells in cerebrospinal fluid in Alzheimer's disease. The CDR3 runs 18 residues. Germline V gene sequence: CDR1 MGHRA, CDR2 YSYEKL. Study-wide results and limits: Finding EBV-specific TCRs in cerebrospinal fluid does not show EBV causes Alzheimer's disease.

CSF cells were profiled by 10X single-cell V(D)J and 5' expression. TCRdb derives one entry per CDR3 protein from the 10x single-cell sequencing reads, leaving out DNA. The table counts hundreds of distinct CDR3 sequences; 25% to 30% lies in the top ten. This TCR derives from a human donor with Alzheimer's disease. Material: cerebrospinal fluid. The rearrangement joins TRBV4-1 to TRBJ2-2; the D gene TCRdb calls, TRBD1, cannot be checked with no DNA. CDR3 loop: CASSQDRGQGWSTGELFF.